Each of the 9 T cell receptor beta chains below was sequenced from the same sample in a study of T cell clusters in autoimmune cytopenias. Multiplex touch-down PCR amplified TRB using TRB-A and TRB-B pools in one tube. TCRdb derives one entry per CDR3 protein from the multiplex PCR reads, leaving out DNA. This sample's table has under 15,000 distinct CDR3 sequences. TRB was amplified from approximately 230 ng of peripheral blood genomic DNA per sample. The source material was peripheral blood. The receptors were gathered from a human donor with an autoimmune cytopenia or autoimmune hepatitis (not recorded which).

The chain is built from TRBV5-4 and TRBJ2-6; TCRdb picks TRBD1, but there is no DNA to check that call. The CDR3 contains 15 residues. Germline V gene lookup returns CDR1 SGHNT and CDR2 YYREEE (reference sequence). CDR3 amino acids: CASSTRGSGASVLTF.

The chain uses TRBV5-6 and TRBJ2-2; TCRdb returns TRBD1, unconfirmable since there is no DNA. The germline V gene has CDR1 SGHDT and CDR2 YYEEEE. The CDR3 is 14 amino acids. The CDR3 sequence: CASSATRTNGELFF.

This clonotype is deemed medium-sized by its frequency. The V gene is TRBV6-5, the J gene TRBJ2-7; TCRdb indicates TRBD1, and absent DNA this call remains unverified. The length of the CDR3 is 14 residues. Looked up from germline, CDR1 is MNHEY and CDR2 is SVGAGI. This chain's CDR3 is CASTPSGGAHEQYF.

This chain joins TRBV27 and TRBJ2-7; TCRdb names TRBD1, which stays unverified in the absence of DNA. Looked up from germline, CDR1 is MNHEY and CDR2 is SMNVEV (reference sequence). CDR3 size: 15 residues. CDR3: CASSLTSGRTYEQYF.

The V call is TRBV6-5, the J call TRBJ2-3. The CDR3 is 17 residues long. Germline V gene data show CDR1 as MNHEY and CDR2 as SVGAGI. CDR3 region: CAISDSTIGDRADTQYF.

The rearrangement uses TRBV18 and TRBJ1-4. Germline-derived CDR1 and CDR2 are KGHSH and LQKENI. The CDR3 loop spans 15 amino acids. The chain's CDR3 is CASSPTVAAAEKLFF.

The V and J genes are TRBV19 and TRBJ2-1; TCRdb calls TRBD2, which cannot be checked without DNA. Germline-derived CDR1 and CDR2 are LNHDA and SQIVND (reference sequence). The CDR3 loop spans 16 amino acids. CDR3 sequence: CASSIDPRVSYNEQFF. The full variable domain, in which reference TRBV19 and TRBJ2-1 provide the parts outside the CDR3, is DGGITQSPKYLFRKEGQNVTLSCEQNLNHDAMYWYRQDPGQGLRLIYYSQIVNDFQKGDIAEGYSVSREKKESFPLTVTSAQKNPTAFYLCASSIDPRVSYNEQFFGPGTRLTVL.

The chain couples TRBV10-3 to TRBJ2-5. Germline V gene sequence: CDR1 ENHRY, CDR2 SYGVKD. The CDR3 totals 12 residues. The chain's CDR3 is CAIADLDETQYF.

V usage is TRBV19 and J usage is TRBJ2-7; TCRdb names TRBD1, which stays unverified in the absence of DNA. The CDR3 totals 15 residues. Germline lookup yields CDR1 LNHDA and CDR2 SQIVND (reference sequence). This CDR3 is CASSISAGGVYEQYF.